Listed here are 2 T cell receptor beta chains from one sample, sequenced in a study of cytomegalovirus exposure and HLA in healthy donors (dated by TCRdb to about 2017). The library was generated by the immunoSEQ multiplex PCR assay. The multiplex PCR relied on a mix of 60 forward primers for TCR Vbeta segments and 13 reverse primers for TCR Jbeta segments. TCRdb holds this immuneACCESS table with in-frame rearrangements only. Some clones are missing; in checked studies, unresolved V genes explain under half, and the rest has no known cause. This sample has about 150,000 clones in its table, and 80% to 90% of those were observed once. Together, the top ten hold roughly 2.3% of the sample. The sequenced material came from PBMCs. These receptors originate from a male donor in good health and CMV-seronegative.

A single count supports this clone. The CDR3 here is CASSRPGETQYF. In DNA, the CDR3 is TGTGCCAGCAGCCGCCCCGGAGAGACCCAGTACTTC. The J gene is TRBJ2-5, the V gene TRBV7-2; D gene uncertain. V was trimmed by 5 bases and J by 4 bases, leaving 8 bases between them. The V gene's germline CDR1 is SGHTA and CDR2 FQGNSA. The CDR3 spans 12 residues.

To note about this clone: The sample contains more than one DNA sequence encoding this CDR3. The rearrangement joins TRBV5-6 to TRBJ1-5; D is unclear. The CDR3 totals 15 residues. Looked up from germline, CDR1 is SGHDT and CDR2 is YYEEEE. V lost 5 bases, J lost 6 bases, and 18 bases lay in between. DNA for the CDR3: TGTGCCAGCAGTCAAGCCCGCGGGGTTGGTCAGCCCCAGCATTTT. This gives the protein CASSQARGVGQPQHF.